These T cell receptor beta chains were read from a single sample in a study of cytomegalovirus exposure and HLA in healthy donors. The protocol was immunoSEQ multiplex PCR, while the TCRdb copy is restricted to in-frame clones and leaves out a portion. Here the sample spans about 170,000 clones, over 60% being singletons. Sequencing used PBMCs. Every receptor here comes from a girl aged 10-17 years in good health and CMV-seronegative. The CDR3 runs from the conserved cysteine through the conserved F or W. D genes are given only for firm matches. Rows give clone size only sometimes, using once, few, many, or a class for an expanded clone.

NA	TRBJ2-2	TRBV15	TRBD2	CATSDIIAGGWTGELFF	TGTGCCACCAGCGATATCATAGCGGGGGGGTGGACCGGGGAGCTGTTTTTT
NA	TRBJ1-1	TRBV2	NA	CASGPSLANTEAFF	TGTGCCAGCGGGCCCAGTCTGGCGAACACTGAAGCTTTCTTT
NA	TRBJ1-3	TRBV2	NA	CASRSRAAGNTIYF	TGTGCCAGCAGGTCGAGGGCTGCTGGAAACACCATATATTTT
few	TRBJ2-7	TRBV12-5	TRBD1	CASISWGRGIPRVSYEQYF	TGTGCTAGTATCTCTTGGGGCAGGGGGATACCACGGGTATCCTACGAGCAGTACTTC
once	TRBJ2-3	TRBV6-6	TRBD2	CASSRTSGSTDTQYF	TGTGCCAGCAGCCGGACTAGCGGAAGCACAGATACGCAGTATTTT
NA	TRBJ1-2	TRBV9	NA	CASSGRQASEGYTF	TGTGCCAGCAGCGGACGACAGGCGAGTGAGGGCTACACCTTC
NA	TRBJ2-5	TRBV9	TRBD2	CASSVPSSGQETQYF	TGTGCCAGCAGCGTTCCTTCTAGCGGACAAGAGACCCAGTACTTC
NA	TRBJ2-2	TRBV7-2	NA	CASSPRVGGTGELFF	TGTGCCAGCAGCCCCCGCGTAGGGGGAACCGGGGAGCTGTTTTTT
NA	TRBJ1-3	TRBV5-1	TRBD1	CASSWDSLSGNTIYF	TGCGCCAGCAGCTGGGACAGCCTCTCTGGAAACACCATATATTTT
few	TRBJ1-2	TRBV7-9	TRBD1	CASSPRGRDGYTF	TGTGCCAGCAGTCCCAGGGGGCGCGATGGCTACACCTTC
NA	TRBJ2-1	TRBV29-1	NA	CSVVDPSSYNEQFF	TGCAGCGTTGTAGACCCCAGCTCCTACAATGAGCAGTTCTTC
few	TRBJ2-7	TRBV7-8	TRBD2	CASSSLGRAYEQYF	TGTGCCAGCAGCTCGCTAGGGAGGGCCTACGAGCAGTACTTC
NA	TRBJ1-2	TRBV5-1	TRBD1	CASSAGTGHGYTF	TGCGCCAGCAGCGCTGGGACAGGGCACGGCTACACCTTC
NA	TRBJ1-1	TRBV4-1	NA	CASSQEGDTPEAFF	TGCGCCAGCAGCCAAGAGGGGGACACCCCTGAAGCTTTCTTT
NA	TRBJ2-2	TRBV19	NA	CASSMGGRPNTGELFF	TGTGCCAGTAGTATGGGGGGGCGCCCGAACACCGGGGAGCTGTTTTTT
NA	TRBJ1-5	TRBV27	NA	CASRPGQFLSNQPQHF	TGTGCCAGCAGGCCAGGACAATTCCTTAGCAATCAGCCCCAGCATTTT
NA	TRBJ2-7	TRBV18	NA	CASSPREAHSYEQYF	TGTGCCAGCTCACCGAGAGAGGCCCATTCCTACGAGCAGTACTTC
NA	TRBJ1-1	TRBV5-1	TRBD1	CASSLGTGRTEAFF	TGCGCCAGCAGCTTGGGGACAGGGAGGACTGAAGCTTTCTTT
few	TRBJ2-3	TRBV6-5	NA	CASSRTVSTDTQYF	TGTGCCAGCAGTCGTACGGTTAGCACAGATACGCAGTATTTT
few	TRBJ1-4	TRBV5-6	NA	CASSGVAGPEKLFF	TGTGCCAGCAGCGGCGTGGCAGGGCCGGAAAAACTGTTTTTT
few	TRBJ1-5	TRBV2	NA	CASRMGQSNQPQHF	TGTGCCAGCAGAATGGGACAAAGCAATCAGCCCCAGCATTTT
NA	TRBJ1-2	TRBV30	NA	CAWSSNRVRRGYTF	TGTGCCTGGAGCTCTAACAGGGTGCGTCGCGGCTACACCTTC
NA	TRBJ1-2	TRBV7-9	NA	CASSLRGNYGYTF	TGTGCCAGCAGCTTACGGGGGAACTATGGCTACACCTTC
NA	TRBJ2-2	TRBV15	NA	CATSREYPGELFF	TGTGCCACCAGCAGAGAATATCCCGGGGAGCTGTTTTTT
NA	TRBJ2-2	TRBV4-2	TRBD2	CASSLQRGANTGELFF	TGTGCCAGCAGCCTCCAGCGGGGGGCGAACACCGGGGAGCTGTTTTTT
NA	TRBJ2-3	TRBV30	TRBD1	CAWRGQGAADTQYF	TGTGCCTGGAGAGGACAGGGGGCGGCAGATACGCAGTATTTT
NA	TRBJ2-1	TRBV15	TRBD2	CATSRDQRGSDEQFF	TGTGCCACCAGCAGAGATCAGCGGGGGTCCGATGAGCAGTTCTTC
NA	TRBJ2-5	TRBV5-1	TRBD2	CASSLVGTSGGETQYF	TGCGCCAGCAGCTTGGTGGGGACTAGCGGGGGAGAGACCCAGTACTTC
NA	TRBJ2-7	TRBV9	TRBD2	CASSVSSGSYEQYF	TGTGCCAGCAGCGTGTCTAGCGGCTCCTACGAGCAGTACTTC
NA	TRBJ1-4	TRBV6-1	TRBD1	CASSGPTGVNEKLFF	TGTGCCAGCAGTGGGCCGACAGGGGTTAATGAAAAACTGTTTTTT
NA	TRBJ2-5	TRBV2	TRBD2	CASRIRASGGVAETQYF	TGTGCCAGCCGCATTCGGGCTAGCGGGGGGGTTGCAGAGACCCAGTACTTC
NA	TRBJ1-5	TRBV7-2	NA	CASSLDFKGGAQHF	TGTGCCAGCAGCTTAGATTTCAAAGGAGGAGCCCAGCATTTT
NA	TRBJ2-7	TRBV5-1	NA	CASSFGRERGEQYF	TGCGCCAGCAGCTTCGGCCGCGAGCGAGGCGAGCAGTACTTC
NA	TRBJ1-6	TRBV5-1	TRBD1	CASSLGGTGDNSPLHF	TGCGCCAGCAGCTTGGGAGGGACAGGGGATAATTCACCCCTCCACTTT
few	TRBJ2-7	TRBV7-9	TRBD1	CASSPGQRPREQYF	TGTGCCAGCAGCCCGGGACAGAGACCACGGGAGCAGTACTTC
NA	TRBJ1-2	TRBV18	NA	CASSPTDIQANYGYTF	TGTGCCAGCTCACCTACGGACATTCAAGCTAACTATGGCTACACCTTC
NA	TRBJ2-6	TRBV30	NA	CAWSQGSGANVLTF	TGTGCCTGGAGCCAGGGCTCTGGGGCCAACGTCCTGACTTTC
NA	TRBJ1-2	TRBV5-1	NA	CASAAGNNYGYTF	TGCGCCAGCGCCGCGGGGAATAACTATGGCTACACCTTC
NA	TRBJ2-5	TRBV7-9	NA	CASSLGTGRETQYF	TGTGCCAGCAGCTTAGGAACCGGTCGGGAGACCCAGTACTTC